This entry describes one T cell receptor (beta chain). Deletions cut 3 bases from V and 4 bases from J, with 17 bases between. CDR3 length: 16 residues. Germline values: CDR1 SGHNT, CDR2 YYREEE (reference sequence). This specimen comes from a study of blood T cell repertoires in COVID-19. Study background: The study drew acute and convalescent COVID-19 samples from the United States, Italy and Spain. Sources were T cells, B-cell-depleted T cells, or PBMCs; the material itself was cDNA or gDNA.

Original handling: Estimated nucleated cell counts came from reference gene primer amplification. Data came from immunoSEQ multiplex PCR; TCRdb stores just in-frame clones and leaves some out. Clone size and V and J calls were adopted from that table, with D and trimming inferred from the DNA. This table has over 50,000 clones, around 84% appearing once. Sequencing was performed on peripheral blood. The clonotype originates from a man aged 50 or older with acute or convalescent COVID-19. V and J are TRBV5-4 and TRBJ1-5; D unresolved. The CDR3 DNA sequence: TGTGCCAGCAGCTGCGTTGTGTTCGTAGCGAATCAGCCCCAGCATTTT. Amino acids: CASSCVVFVANQPQHF.